This is a list of T cell receptor beta chains from one sample in a study of OX40 agonist ivuxolimab in advanced cancers. Generated by immunoSEQ multiplex PCR, the TCRdb table keeps only in-frame clones and is missing some. The table includes tens of thousands of clones, about 85% detected once. The material sequenced was CD4+ or CD8+ T cells sorted from blood, taken in a trial of the OX40 agonist ivuxolimab. The receptors shown here come from an adult with an advanced solid tumor such as melanoma, head and neck, liver or kidney cancer. Each CDR3 is given with its conserved first and last residue. A D gene is named only where the DNA matches it firmly. Part of the rows lack a size; the others show once, few, many or a class for expanded clones.

j_gene	d_gene	abundance	v_gene	CDR3aa	CDR3nt
TRBJ2-6	TRBD1	.	TRBV4-2	CASSQFPTGTGGRANVLTF	TGTGCCAGCAGCCAATTCCCCACCGGGACAGGGGGTAGGGCCAACGTCCTGACTTTC
TRBJ2-3	.	.	TRBV11-2	CASSSRLSASTDTQYF	TGTGCCAGCAGCTCCCGGCTTTCGGCTAGCACAGATACGCAGTATTTT
TRBJ2-2	.	.	TRBV28	CASPDGGTGELFF	TGTGCCAGCCCCGATGGGGGAACCGGGGAGCTGTTTTTT
TRBJ2-3	.	.	TRBV7-6	CASSSGMRTDTQYF	TGTGCCAGCAGCTCCGGTATGAGAACAGATACGCAGTATTTT
TRBJ2-3	TRBD2	.	TRBV7-3	CASSLRVAGGSTDTQYF	TGTGCCAGCAGCTTAAGGGTAGCGGGGGGTAGCACAGATACGCAGTATTTT
TRBJ2-5	.	.	TRBV7-9	CASSLGRGLPETQYF	TGTGCCAGCAGCTTAGGGAGGGGGCTCCCAGAGACCCAGTACTTC
TRBJ2-7	.	few	TRBV14	CASSPVQGYEQYF	TGTGCCAGCAGCCCGGTACAGGGCTACGAGCAGTACTTC
TRBJ1-6	TRBD1	.	TRBV30	CAREGAPNSPLHF	TGTGCCCGGGAGGGGGCCCCCAATTCACCCCTCCACTTT
TRBJ2-3	.	.	TRBV19	CASSIGAGFSNTDTQYF	TGTGCCAGTAGTATAGGCGCGGGGTTCTCAAACACAGATACGCAGTATTTT
TRBJ1-5	.	.	TRBV2	CASSGTFYQPQHF	TGTGCCAGCAGCGGGACTTTCTATCAGCCCCAGCATTTT
TRBJ2-1	.	.	TRBV10-1	CASSPARGRASNEQFF	TGCGCCAGCAGTCCCGCCCGAGGCAGGGCGAGCAATGAGCAGTTCTTC
TRBJ2-7	TRBD1	.	TRBV18	CASSSRDRVYEQYF	TGTGCCAGCTCTAGCCGGGACAGGGTCTACGAGCAGTACTTC
TRBJ2-3	TRBD2	once	TRBV5-1	CASSSGLAGWYPTDTQYF	TGCGCCAGCAGCTCAGGACTAGCGGGGTGGTATCCCACAGATACGCAGTATTTT
TRBJ1-5	.	.	TRBV6-5	CASSERGPQHF	TGTGCCAGCAGTGAAAGAGGGCCCCAGCATTTT
TRBJ1-4	.	.	TRBV5-1	CASRVSNEKLFF	TGCGCCAGCAGGGTATCGAATGAAAAACTGTTTTTT
TRBJ1-3	.	.	TRBV5-3	CARSLGRRDTIYF	TGTGCCAGAAGCTTGGGGCGCCGGGACACCATATATTTT
TRBJ1-5	TRBD1	.	TRBV19	CASSSPDRGLGQPQHF	TGTGCCAGTAGTAGCCCCGACAGGGGATTAGGTCAGCCCCAGCATTTT
TRBJ1-2	.	.	TRBV18	CASSPLGDGYTF	TGTGCCAGCTCACCACTCGGTGATGGCTACACCTTC
TRBJ2-3	.	.	TRBV7-2	CASSPQGRGADTQYF	TGTGCCAGCAGCCCCCAGGGTCGAGGGGCAGATACGCAGTATTTT
TRBJ1-2	.	once	TRBV6-6	CASSWTTDTNYGYTF	TGTGCCAGCAGTTGGACAACTGACACTAACTATGGCTACACCTTC
TRBJ2-7	TRBD1	.	TRBV7-8	CASSATGTGVYEQYF	TGTGCCAGCAGCGCCACCGGGACAGGGGTTTACGAGCAGTACTTC
TRBJ2-1	.	.	TRBV13	CASSRRGSSYNEQFF	TGTGCCAGCAGCCGACGGGGGAGCTCCTACAATGAGCAGTTCTTC
TRBJ1-1	TRBD1	.	TRBV6-6	CASRIQGPHTEAFF	TGTGCCAGTCGGATACAGGGGCCCCACACTGAAGCTTTCTTT
TRBJ2-7	TRBD1	.	TRBV19	CASTPRTGPYEQYF	TGTGCCAGTACCCCCCGGACAGGGCCCTACGAGCAGTACTTC
TRBJ1-2	.	few	TRBV7-9	CASSVSGVVGYTF	TGTGCCAGCAGCGTTTCAGGGGTTGTCGGCTACACCTTC
TRBJ1-3	TRBD1	once	TRBV27	CASSGDRDGNTIYF	TGTGCCAGCAGTGGGGACAGGGATGGAAACACCATATATTTT
TRBJ1-4	.	.	TRBV15	CATSRDLGGLEKLFF	TGTGCCACCAGCAGAGATTTAGGAGGTCTTGAAAAACTGTTTTTT
TRBJ1-6	.	once	TRBV4-1	CASSRGTLASSYNSPLHF	TGCGCCAGCAGCCGCGGGACCCTCGCGAGCTCCTATAATTCACCCCTCCACTTT
TRBJ1-2	TRBD1	.	TRBV10-3	CAISGQGANYGYTF	TGTGCCATCAGCGGACAGGGAGCTAACTATGGCTACACCTTC
TRBJ1-6	.	.	TRBV11-2	CASSLVLGPTNSPLHF	TGTGCCAGCAGCTTAGTACTGGGACCGACGAATTCACCCCTCCACTTT
TRBJ2-2	.	.	TRBV7-3	CASSTPPNTGELFF	TGTGCCAGCAGCACACCCCCGAACACCGGGGAGCTGTTTTTT
TRBJ1-2	.	once	TRBV15	CATSRSDTGTIYYGYTF	TGTGCCACCAGCAGATCTGATACCGGGACAATATACTATGGCTACACCTTC
TRBJ1-3	.	.	TRBV6-1	CASSGDTLKPGNTIYF	TGTGCCAGCAGTGGGGACACGCTAAAACCTGGAAACACCATATATTTT
TRBJ2-4	.	.	TRBV5-1	CASSSLMGNIQYF	TGCGCCAGCAGCTCCCTGATGGGAAACATTCAGTACTTC
TRBJ2-3	.	.	TRBV6-1	CASSEVGDTQYF	TGTGCCAGCAGTGAAGTGGGGGATACGCAGTATTTT
TRBJ1-4	.	.	TRBV19	CASSPPGQTNEKLFF	TGTGCCAGTAGTCCTCCAGGGCAGACTAATGAAAAACTGTTTTTT
TRBJ2-3	.	.	TRBV19	CASSIAIPDTQYF	TGTGCCAGTAGTATAGCCATTCCAGATACGCAGTATTTT
TRBJ2-7	.	.	TRBV15	CATSRDPIVPGGNIYEQYF	TGTGCCACCAGCAGAGATCCCATCGTCCCGGGGGGCAATATTTACGAGCAGTACTTC
TRBJ2-7	TRBD1	.	TRBV27	CASSPRQGLSYEQYF	TGTGCCAGCAGTCCTAGACAGGGTCTCTCCTACGAGCAGTACTTC
TRBJ2-7	TRBD1	.	TRBV30	CAWSWQDRIKYF	TGTGCCTGGAGCTGGCAGGACAGGATCAAGTACTTC
TRBJ2-7	.	once	TRBV21-1	CASSIQGISYEQYF	TGTGCCAGCAGCATACAGGGAATCTCCTACGAGCAGTACTTC
TRBJ2-7	.	.	TRBV5-3	CARSHPTSLNEQYF	TGTGCCAGAAGCCATCCAACTAGTTTGAACGAGCAGTACTTC
TRBJ1-1	.	.	TRBV7-2	CASSLVGTTRAFF	TGTGCCAGCAGCTTGGTAGGAACGACCAGAGCTTTCTTT
TRBJ1-2	.	.	TRBV6-4	CASRQDATGTYGYTF	TGTGCCAGCAGACAAGATGCGACAGGCACCTATGGCTACACCTTC
TRBJ2-3	TRBD1	few	TRBV5-1	CASSLTGGANQDTQYF	TGCGCCAGCAGCCTTACAGGGGGCGCGAATCAAGATACGCAGTATTTT